This T cell receptor (beta chain) was recorded in a study of CD8 T cells in Susac syndrome (dated by TCRdb to the late 2010s). Background for the entire study: Of the Susac syndrome patients who were sequenced, eight or nine were in clinical remission while about six had clinically active disease. At blood withdrawal, Susac syndrome patients were either therapy-naive, taking corticosteroids (in some cases with IVIg as well), or taking IVIg alone. The study used repertoire sequencing to test whether antigen drove CD8+ T cell activation and differentiation in Susac syndrome.

What the research found in general, with its limitations: The CD4+ T cell repertoire of patients with Susac syndrome showed no detectable clonal expansion. The TCR sequencing and HLA analysis was acknowledged to have included a relatively small number of individuals.

Peripheral blood CD8+ and CD4+ T cells from healthy donors, Susac syndrome patients and multiple sclerosis patients were profiled by high-throughput TCR beta sequencing. The Susac syndrome patients fulfilled recently defined diagnostic criteria for either definite or probable disease. CD8+ TEMRA cells were enriched by FACS, while bulk CD8+ and CD4+ T cells were purified by magnetic negative isolation. Blood was collected in EDTA tubes and processed within 24 hours, with PBMCs isolated through density gradient centrifugation. PBMCs intended for TCR sequencing were cryopreserved in liquid nitrogen and were subsequently thawed in a 37 degrees C water bath. A purity of at least 90% was achieved for sorted or isolated CD4+, CD8+ and CD8+ TEMRA cells. RNA was extracted using the RNeasy kit, and roughly 0.5 to 1 ug of the RNA was reverse transcribed with random hexamers. The immunoSEQ multiplex PCR assay, which covers 54 Vbeta and 13 Jbeta segments, was used to amplify TCR beta CDR3 regions. To correct PCR amplification bias, a synthetic template baseline was used for both primer optimization and computational correction. In the original analysis: Reads were annotated to V, D and J genes per IMGT and analyzed with immunoSEQ Analyzer, keeping only productive sequences. To calculate clonality, Shannon entropy was normalized by log2 of the number of productive unique sequences and then subtracted from one. For each patient and control, public and private clones were evaluated within the 100 most prevalent clones. A clone was defined as Susac-specific if it was absent from the healthy and MS cohorts, from roughly 990 published viral clones and from other ImmuneACCESS disease sequences. The public sequencing data were trimmed at Q25 with fastp and processed into clonotypes with MiXCR by TCRdb, which kept only in-frame beta chains. Each record represents a unique CDR3 protein, reported with the most common genes and DNA among its rows. The V and J calls come from TCRdb's annotation, not from the publication. The sample has around 200,000 distinct CDR3 sequences on record, under 97% of them singletons. The top ten hold roughly 0.098% of the sample.

V ends up 0 bases short and J 12 bases short, with an unmatched junction base count of 8. Its CDR3 holds 12 amino acids, cysteine through phenylalanine. CDR3 DNA only is kept here, 36 bases in frame from base 1. CDR1 and CDR2 are drawn from the germline V gene (reference sequence): GTSNPN, SVGIG. As for this clonotype: It lacks a known antigen. Base qualities are not provided; no much larger clone lies one nucleotide away.

The chain is assembled from TRBV30 and TRBJ2-7; 7 bases in the middle match TRBD2. The material sequenced was CD4+ T cells from PBMCs. The receptor comes from a human donor with Susac syndrome. The bases are TGTGCCTGGAGTGTATCGGGAGGACACCGGTACTTC. Its amino acids are CAWSVSGGHRYF.